Listed below are T cell receptor beta chains from one sample, sequenced in a study of blood T cells in healthy people across ages. One entry per CDR3 protein, called by TCRdb with MiXCR from the 5' RACE reads. The sample includes hundreds of thousands of distinct CDR3 sequences, about half of them seen just once. The sample consisted of blood. These receptors originate from a woman in her sixties or seventies in good health. CDR3s leave out the opening cysteine and the closing phenylalanine or tryptophan. Each record gives: V gene, D gene, clone size, J gene, CDR3 protein. A D gene is named only where the DNA matches it firmly. Some rows mark clone size as missing; the rest say once, few, many or name a class of expanded clone.

v_gene: TRBV3-1; d_gene: NA; abundance: NA; j_gene: TRBJ2-7; CDR3aa: AGSHAPGPADEQY
v_gene: TRBV27; d_gene: TRBD2; abundance: few; j_gene: TRBJ2-7; CDR3aa: ASSWTGLAGNYEQY
v_gene: TRBV11-1; d_gene: NA; abundance: few; j_gene: NA; CDR3aa: ASSQGTSKQTQY
v_gene: TRBV5-5; d_gene: NA; abundance: NA; j_gene: TRBJ1-1; CDR3aa: ASSLAGTAEAF
v_gene: TRBV20-1; d_gene: TRBD2; abundance: NA; j_gene: TRBJ2-7; CDR3aa: SAPDSGKYEQY
v_gene: TRBV14; d_gene: NA; abundance: few; j_gene: TRBJ1-1; CDR3aa: ASSQGDLLLEAF
v_gene: TRBV19; d_gene: NA; abundance: NA; j_gene: TRBJ2-3; CDR3aa: ATGQGTDTQY
v_gene: TRBV6-5; d_gene: TRBD2; abundance: NA; j_gene: TRBJ2-3; CDR3aa: ASSPSGRAGDTQY
v_gene: TRBV20-1; d_gene: NA; abundance: NA; j_gene: TRBJ2-1; CDR3aa: SARWGYNEQF
v_gene: TRBV28; d_gene: TRBD2; abundance: NA; j_gene: TRBJ2-1; CDR3aa: ASSSPAGGGNNEQF
v_gene: TRBV20-1; d_gene: TRBD2; abundance: medium-sized; j_gene: TRBJ2-1; CDR3aa: SSLVASGRISGEQF
v_gene: TRBV6-2/TRBV6-3; d_gene: TRBD1; abundance: NA; j_gene: TRBJ2-6; CDR3aa: ASSDRGRVLSGANVLT
v_gene: TRBV12-3/TRBV12-4; d_gene: NA; abundance: few; j_gene: TRBJ2-7; CDR3aa: ASSPSRGIYEQY
v_gene: TRBV28; d_gene: NA; abundance: once; j_gene: TRBJ2-7; CDR3aa: ASSYQNDEQY
v_gene: TRBV7-2; d_gene: TRBD1; abundance: NA; j_gene: TRBJ2-7; CDR3aa: ASSSLIGTAYEQY
v_gene: TRBV11-2; d_gene: TRBD2; abundance: few; j_gene: TRBJ2-3; CDR3aa: ASSSRRGGTDTQY
v_gene: TRBV28; d_gene: TRBD1; abundance: once; j_gene: TRBJ2-1; CDR3aa: ASSWTGGHNEQF
v_gene: TRBV28; d_gene: NA; abundance: few; j_gene: TRBJ2-7; CDR3aa: ASSFEARGLREQY
v_gene: TRBV29-1; d_gene: TRBD2; abundance: many; j_gene: TRBJ2-5; CDR3aa: SVGFGRGQETQY
v_gene: TRBV6-1; d_gene: NA; abundance: few; j_gene: TRBJ2-1; CDR3aa: ASSELAGAGNEQF
v_gene: TRBV20-1; d_gene: NA; abundance: NA; j_gene: TRBJ2-7; CDR3aa: SARDRDSPYEQY
v_gene: TRBV6-5; d_gene: TRBD1; abundance: few; j_gene: TRBJ2-7; CDR3aa: ASSYARQGILYEQY
v_gene: TRBV3-1; d_gene: NA; abundance: NA; j_gene: TRBJ1-2; CDR3aa: ASSQDAGGSGYT
v_gene: TRBV7-2; d_gene: TRBD2; abundance: NA; j_gene: TRBJ2-3; CDR3aa: ASSLRGGGLAKDTQY
v_gene: TRBV27; d_gene: NA; abundance: NA; j_gene: NA; CDR3aa: ASSLRESVYNEQY
v_gene: TRBV11-2; d_gene: NA; abundance: few; j_gene: NA; CDR3aa: ASSLGLVYIQY
v_gene: TRBV9; d_gene: TRBD1; abundance: many; j_gene: TRBJ1-2; CDR3aa: ASSAQGGNYGYT
v_gene: TRBV12-3/TRBV12-4; d_gene: NA; abundance: NA; j_gene: TRBJ1-2; CDR3aa: ASSLMAPGGYT
v_gene: TRBV29-1; d_gene: NA; abundance: few; j_gene: TRBJ2-7; CDR3aa: SVLEGQVGSYEQY
v_gene: TRBV29-1; d_gene: TRBD2; abundance: few; j_gene: TRBJ2-6; CDR3aa: SVRLAGDSGANVLT
v_gene: TRBV27; d_gene: TRBD1; abundance: NA; j_gene: TRBJ1-4; CDR3aa: ASSRRTGGSSNEKLF
v_gene: TRBV10-3; d_gene: NA; abundance: few; j_gene: TRBJ2-5; CDR3aa: AITPVSRDGAEETQY
v_gene: TRBV19; d_gene: NA; abundance: once; j_gene: TRBJ1-2; CDR3aa: ASSNPTRGGYT
v_gene: TRBV4-1; d_gene: NA; abundance: few; j_gene: TRBJ2-7; CDR3aa: ASSQLESYEQY
v_gene: TRBV10-2; d_gene: NA; abundance: once; j_gene: TRBJ2-4; CDR3aa: ASSEWQGIAKNIQY
v_gene: TRBV9; d_gene: NA; abundance: NA; j_gene: TRBJ2-6; CDR3aa: ASSFGELGANVLT
v_gene: TRBV7-8; d_gene: TRBD2; abundance: few; j_gene: TRBJ2-5; CDR3aa: ASSRSGTSFEETQY
v_gene: TRBV28; d_gene: TRBD2; abundance: NA; j_gene: TRBJ2-4; CDR3aa: ASRTASGSSLQY
v_gene: TRBV4-2; d_gene: TRBD1; abundance: NA; j_gene: NA; CDR3aa: ASSQTGAETQF
v_gene: TRBV28; d_gene: TRBD2; abundance: few; j_gene: TRBJ2-3; CDR3aa: ASRRGIWGPDTQY
v_gene: TRBV28; d_gene: TRBD1; abundance: NA; j_gene: TRBJ2-5; CDR3aa: ASSFRGYQETQY
v_gene: TRBV29-1; d_gene: NA; abundance: few; j_gene: TRBJ2-7; CDR3aa: SVAGFGHYEQY
v_gene: TRBV5-1; d_gene: TRBD2; abundance: NA; j_gene: TRBJ2-1; CDR3aa: ASSFQAAGTFNEQF
v_gene: TRBV7-8; d_gene: NA; abundance: few; j_gene: TRBJ2-6; CDR3aa: ASSFPYAGANVLT
v_gene: TRBV20-1; d_gene: NA; abundance: NA; j_gene: TRBJ2-1; CDR3aa: SARDGSRSSYIEQF
v_gene: TRBV5-1; d_gene: NA; abundance: few; j_gene: TRBJ2-3; CDR3aa: ASGAAVPITDTQY
v_gene: TRBV7-2; d_gene: TRBD1; abundance: many; j_gene: TRBJ2-5; CDR3aa: ASSLVTGGQTGRRRETQY
v_gene: TRBV5-1; d_gene: NA; abundance: NA; j_gene: TRBJ2-1; CDR3aa: ASSLANVEQF